This paragraph reports one T cell receptor (beta chain). This sample is drawn from a study of technical replicates of blood from a few donors. Sequenced by immunoSEQ multiplex PCR; TCRdb stores in-frame clones only, minus some. The table has fewer than 80,000 clones, about nine tenths seen once; the top ten hold around 4.8%. The clonotype comes from a human donor in good health. Some clones in this sample may be carry-over from other donors' samples. Sequenced material: PBMCs.

The CDR3 region is CATSRDGASQETQYF. The CDR3 DNA reads TGTGCCACCAGCAGAGATGGGGCGTCACAAGAGACCCAGTACTTC. The chain employs TRBV15 and TRBJ2-5; D might be TRBD1 (5 bases). CDR1 and CDR2 from the germline V gene are LNHNV and YYDKDF (reference sequence). Trimming pared 0 bases from V and 2 bases from J, leaving 10 bases between. The CDR3 totals 15 residues. The full variable domain, in which reference TRBV15 and TRBJ2-5 provide the parts outside the CDR3, is DAMVIQNPRYQVTQFGKPVTLSCSQTLNHNVMYWYQQKSSQAPKLLFHYYDKDFNNEADTPDNFQSRRPNTSFCFLDIRSPGLGDTAMYLCATSRDGASQETQYFGPGTRLLVL.